Sequencing of this T cell receptor beta chain was carried out in a study of blood T cells in healthy people across ages. In the study overall: About one barcoded beta molecule per two T cells was the capture yield of template switching.

For the second PCR, which ran for roughly 6 to 12 cycles, a sample-barcoded 5' primer and a J-beta primer mix were used. Using its own MiXCR run on the 5' RACE reads, TCRdb lists one record per CDR3 protein. The data show approximately 960,000 distinct CDR3 sequences, 25% to 30% seen once. After removal of 6 bases from V and 3 bases from J, the junction contained 7 bases not matched to a gene. The CDR3 totals 15 residues. The germline gives CDR1 LGHNA, CDR2 YSLEER. The sample was also reused in another study, on T cells of mothers and their children.

The V and J genes are TRBV4-3 and TRBJ2-1, with TRBD2 identical over 8 bases. Sequenced sample: blood. This TCR was sampled from a woman aged 40 to 50 in good health. For the CDR3, the DNA is TGCGCCAGCAGACCAGAGCGGGAGAGCTACAATGAGCAGTTCTTC. This sequence encodes CASRPERESYNEQFF.